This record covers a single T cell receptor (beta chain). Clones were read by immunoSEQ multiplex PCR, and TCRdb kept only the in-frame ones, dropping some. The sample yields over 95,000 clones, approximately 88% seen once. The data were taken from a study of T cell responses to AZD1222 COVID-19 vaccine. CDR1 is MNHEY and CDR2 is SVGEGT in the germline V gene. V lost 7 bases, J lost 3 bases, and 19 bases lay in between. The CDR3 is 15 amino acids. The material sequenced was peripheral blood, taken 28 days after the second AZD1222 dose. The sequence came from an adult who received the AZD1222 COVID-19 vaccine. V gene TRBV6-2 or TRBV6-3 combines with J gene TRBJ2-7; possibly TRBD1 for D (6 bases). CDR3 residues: CASTPGSGDDYEQYF. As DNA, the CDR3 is TGTGCCAGCACCCCCGGTTCAGGGGACGACTACGAGCAGTACTTC.